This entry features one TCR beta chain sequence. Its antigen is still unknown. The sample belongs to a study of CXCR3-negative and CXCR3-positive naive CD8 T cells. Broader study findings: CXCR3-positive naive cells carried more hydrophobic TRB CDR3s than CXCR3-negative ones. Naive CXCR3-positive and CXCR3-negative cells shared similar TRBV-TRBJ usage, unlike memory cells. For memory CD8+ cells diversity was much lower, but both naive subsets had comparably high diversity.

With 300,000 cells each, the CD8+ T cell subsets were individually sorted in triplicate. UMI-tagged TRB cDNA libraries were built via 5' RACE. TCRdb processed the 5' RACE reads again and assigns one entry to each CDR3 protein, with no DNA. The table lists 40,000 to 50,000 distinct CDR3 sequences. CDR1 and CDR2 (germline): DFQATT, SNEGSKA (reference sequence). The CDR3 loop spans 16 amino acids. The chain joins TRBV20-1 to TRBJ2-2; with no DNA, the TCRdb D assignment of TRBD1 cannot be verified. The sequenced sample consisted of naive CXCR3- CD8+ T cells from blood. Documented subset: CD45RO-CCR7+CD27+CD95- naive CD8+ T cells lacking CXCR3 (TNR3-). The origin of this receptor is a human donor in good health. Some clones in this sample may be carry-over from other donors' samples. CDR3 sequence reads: CSARPMGQGETGELFF.